This passage covers 9 T cell receptor beta chains from one sample sequenced in a study of CD8+ T cells in alopecia areata. Treatment here: oral pan-JAK inhibitor, 5-10 mg twice daily. Reverse transcribed after extraction, RNA yielded cDNA as the sequencing template. This table comes from immunoSEQ multiplex PCR, and its TCRdb copy is limited to in-frame clones, with some not included. The sample comprises roughly 140,000 clones, roughly four fifths of which are singletons, and around 25% rests with the top ten. The sample in question was CD8+ T cells sorted from blood, obtained at week 4, from a patient treated with tofacitinib. Source of these receptors: a human donor with alopecia areata.

This clone turned up a few times. The chain recombines TRBV28 with TRBJ2-7; D uncertain. The germline V gene has CDR1 MDHEN and CDR2 SYDVKM. The CDR3 has 16 residues. V was shortened by 5 bases and J by 6 bases, with 23 bases between the two germline ends. The CDR3 DNA follows: TGTGCCAGCAGTCCCCGCTCAGGAGACCCCTCGGGCGAGCAGTACTTC. Translating gives CASSPRSGDPSGEQYF.

This chain uses TRBV7-9 with TRBJ2-7; D is ambiguous. Germline CDR1 and CDR2: SEHNR and FQNEAQ (reference sequence). The ends were cut back, 0 bases at V and 7 bases at J, with 7 bases in the middle. This CDR3 has 12 residues. The CDR3 here is CASSLARTEQYF. CDR3 nucleotides: TGTGCCAGCAGCTTAGCTAGAACGGAGCAGTACTTC.

The rearrangement links TRBV7-6 to TRBJ2-5; the D call may be TRBD1 or TRBD2 (5 bases each). V lost 1 base, J lost 1 base, and 10 bases lay in between. The CDR3 runs to 15 residues. CDR1 and CDR2 from the germline V gene are SGHVS and FNYEAQ. DNA of the CDR3: TGTGCCAGCAGCTTAGATGGGGGTTTCCAAGAGACCCAGTACTTC. The encoded protein is CASSLDGGFQETQYF.

This clone was found a few times. The gene calls are TRBV11-2 and TRBJ2-2, with D possibly TRBD2 on 6 matching bases. V lost 1 base to trimming and J lost 5 bases, with 17 bases between them. The CDR3 is 17 residues long. Germline CDR1 SGHAT, CDR2 FQNNGV. CDR3 sequence: CASSLGPGAGYTGELFF. The CDR3 nucleotides read TGTGCCAGCAGCTTAGGCCCCGGCGCGGGGTATACCGGGGAGCTGTTTTTT.

The gene calls are TRBV6-1 and TRBJ1-2, with TRBD1 matching over 8 bases. This CDR3 is built from 17 residues. Germline V lookup: CDR1 MNHNS, CDR2 SASEGT. J gave up 8 bases and V 3 bases, and 17 bases lay outside the gene matches. This chain's CDR3 is CASSETGTGPRAGGYTF. CDR3 nucleotides: TGTGCCAGCAGTGAGACCGGGACAGGCCCCCGAGCGGGCGGCTACACCTTC.

This sequence joins TRBV10-3 and TRBJ2-7; D is possibly TRBD1 (6 bases). The germline V gene encodes CDR1 ENHRY and CDR2 SYGVKD. Deletions cut 8 bases from V and 2 bases from J, with 13 bases between. This CDR3 is 13 amino acids long. The CDR3 is CAIRQALAYEQYF. The CDR3 region has the DNA TGTGCCATCCGACAGGCTCTAGCCTACGAGCAGTACTTC.

This chain uses TRBV6-1 with TRBJ1-6; 7 bases fit TRBD1. Looked up from germline, CDR1 is MNHNS and CDR2 is SASEGT. This CDR3 contains 18 residues. V lost 0 bases, J lost 9 bases, and 14 bases stayed unmatched. This chain's CDR3 is CASSEARVKAGGVSPLHF. CDR3 DNA sequence: TGTGCCAGCAGTGAAGCGCGGGTGAAAGCAGGGGGAGTTTCACCCCTCCACTTT.

V gene TRBV6-1 combines with J gene TRBJ2-2, with D uncertain. From germline, CDR1 is MNHNS and CDR2 SASEGT. The V end lost 1 base, the J end lost 2 bases, and 17 bases lay between the germline ends. The CDR3 contains 18 residues. The CDR3 DNA reads TGTGCCAGCAGTGAAGTGAGGTGGTTAACACACAACACCGGGGAGCTGTTTTTT. This translates into CASSEVRWLTHNTGELFF.

V is TRBV7-3 and J is TRBJ2-3; D may be TRBD1 (6 bases). The CDR3 extends over 15 amino acids. The germline V gene has CDR1 SGHTA and CDR2 FQGTGA. Trimming removed 2 bases at V and 2 bases at J, with 11 bases between. As DNA, the CDR3 is TGTGCCAGCAGCTTACTAGGGGGTTACACAGATACGCAGTATTTT. Translated, it gives CASSLLGGYTDTQYF.